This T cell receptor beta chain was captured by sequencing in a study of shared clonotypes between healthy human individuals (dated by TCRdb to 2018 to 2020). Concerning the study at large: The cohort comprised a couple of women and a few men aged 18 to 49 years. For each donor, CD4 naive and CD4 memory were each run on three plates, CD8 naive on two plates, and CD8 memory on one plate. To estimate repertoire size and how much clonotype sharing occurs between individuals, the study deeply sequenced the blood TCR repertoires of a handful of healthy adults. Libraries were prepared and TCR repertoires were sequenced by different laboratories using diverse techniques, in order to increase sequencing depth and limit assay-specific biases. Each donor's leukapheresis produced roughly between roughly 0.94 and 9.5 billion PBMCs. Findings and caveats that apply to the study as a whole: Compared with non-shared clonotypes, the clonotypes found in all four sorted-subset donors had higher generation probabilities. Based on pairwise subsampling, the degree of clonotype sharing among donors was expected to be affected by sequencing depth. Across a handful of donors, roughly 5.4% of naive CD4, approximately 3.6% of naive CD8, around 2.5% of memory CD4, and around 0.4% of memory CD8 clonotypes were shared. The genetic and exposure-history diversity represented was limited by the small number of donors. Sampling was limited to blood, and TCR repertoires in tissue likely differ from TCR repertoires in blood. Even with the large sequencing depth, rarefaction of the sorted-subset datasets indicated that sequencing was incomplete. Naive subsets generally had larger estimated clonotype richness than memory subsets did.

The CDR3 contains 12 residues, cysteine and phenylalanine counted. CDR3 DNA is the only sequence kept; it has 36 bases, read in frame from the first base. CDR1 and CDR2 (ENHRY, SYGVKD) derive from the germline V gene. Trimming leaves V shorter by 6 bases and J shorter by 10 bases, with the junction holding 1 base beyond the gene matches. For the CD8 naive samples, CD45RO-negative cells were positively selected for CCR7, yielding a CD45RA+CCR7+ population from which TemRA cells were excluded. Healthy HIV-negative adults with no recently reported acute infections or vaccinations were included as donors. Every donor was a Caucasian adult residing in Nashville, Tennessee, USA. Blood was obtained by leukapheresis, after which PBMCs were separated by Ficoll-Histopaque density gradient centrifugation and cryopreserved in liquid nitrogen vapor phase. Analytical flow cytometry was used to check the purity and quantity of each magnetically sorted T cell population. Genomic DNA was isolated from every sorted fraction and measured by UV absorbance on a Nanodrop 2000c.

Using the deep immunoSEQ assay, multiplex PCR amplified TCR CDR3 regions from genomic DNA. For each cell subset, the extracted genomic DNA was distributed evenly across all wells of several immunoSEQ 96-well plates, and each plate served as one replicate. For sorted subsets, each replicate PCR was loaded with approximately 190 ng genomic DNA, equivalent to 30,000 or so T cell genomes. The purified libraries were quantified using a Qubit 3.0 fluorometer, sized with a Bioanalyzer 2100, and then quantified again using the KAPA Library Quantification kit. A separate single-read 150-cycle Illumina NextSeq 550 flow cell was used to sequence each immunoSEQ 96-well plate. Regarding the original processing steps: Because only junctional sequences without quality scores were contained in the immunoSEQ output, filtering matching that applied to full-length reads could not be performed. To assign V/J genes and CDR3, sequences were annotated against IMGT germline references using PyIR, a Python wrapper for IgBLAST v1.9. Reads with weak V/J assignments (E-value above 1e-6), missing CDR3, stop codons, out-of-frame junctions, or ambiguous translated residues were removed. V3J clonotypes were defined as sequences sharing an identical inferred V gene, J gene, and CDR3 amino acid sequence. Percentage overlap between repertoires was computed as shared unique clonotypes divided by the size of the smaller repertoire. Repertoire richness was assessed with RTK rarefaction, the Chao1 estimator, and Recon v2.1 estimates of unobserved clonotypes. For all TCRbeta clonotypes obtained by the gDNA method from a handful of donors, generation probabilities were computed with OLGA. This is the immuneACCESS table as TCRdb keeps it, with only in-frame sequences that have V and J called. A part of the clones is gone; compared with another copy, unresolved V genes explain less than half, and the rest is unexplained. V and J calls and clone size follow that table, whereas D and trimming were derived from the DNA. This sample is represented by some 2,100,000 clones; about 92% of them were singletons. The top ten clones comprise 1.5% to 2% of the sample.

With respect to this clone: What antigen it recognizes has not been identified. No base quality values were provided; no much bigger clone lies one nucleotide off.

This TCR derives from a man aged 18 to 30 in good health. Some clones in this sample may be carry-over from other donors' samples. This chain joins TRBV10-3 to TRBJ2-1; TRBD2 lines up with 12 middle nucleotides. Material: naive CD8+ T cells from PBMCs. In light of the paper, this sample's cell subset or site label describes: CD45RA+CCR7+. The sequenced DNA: TGTGCCATCAGAGGACTAGCGGGGGAGCAGTTCTTC. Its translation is CAIRGLAGEQFF.